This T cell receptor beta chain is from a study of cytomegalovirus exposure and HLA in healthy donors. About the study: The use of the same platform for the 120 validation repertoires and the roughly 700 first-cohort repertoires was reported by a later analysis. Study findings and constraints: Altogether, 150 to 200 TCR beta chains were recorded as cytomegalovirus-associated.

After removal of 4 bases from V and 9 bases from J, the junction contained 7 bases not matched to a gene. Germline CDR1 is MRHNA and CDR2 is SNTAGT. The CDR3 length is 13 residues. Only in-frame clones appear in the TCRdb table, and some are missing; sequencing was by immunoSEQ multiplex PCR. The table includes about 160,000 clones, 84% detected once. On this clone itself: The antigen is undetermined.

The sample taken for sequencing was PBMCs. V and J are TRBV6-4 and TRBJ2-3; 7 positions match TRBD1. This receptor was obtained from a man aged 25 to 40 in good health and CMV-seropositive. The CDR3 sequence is CASSVLQGETQYF. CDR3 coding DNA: TGTGCCAGCAGTGTCCTTCAGGGGGAAACGCAGTATTTT.